This TCR beta chain was found in a study of identical twins. Study-wide findings and caveats: Analyses of zero insertions could, in part, be confounded by invariant MAIT and iNKT cells.

A universal primer site was created by template switching, with the cDNA bearing unique molecular identifiers. TCRdb fed the 5' RACE reads into MiXCR, producing one record per CDR3 protein. There are 1.5 million to 2 million distinct CDR3 sequences in the sample; less than 35% occur only once, and about 0.27% lies in the top ten. The table lists this clonotype with many counts. Antigen specificity is unknown. Sequenced sample: cord blood. The receptor was isolated from a newborn girl in good health.

CDR3 nucleotide sequence: TGTGCCAGCAGCCAGAGACTAGCATTGCTGAAGACCCAGTACTTC. This encodes CASSQRLALLKTQYF. The chain is built from TRBV11-2 and TRBJ2-5, with 7 bases matching TRBD2. V was pared by 5 bases and J by 6 bases, with 12 bases of the junction left unmatched. This CDR3 has 15 residues. Germline V lookup: CDR1 SGHAT, CDR2 FQNNGV. Combining the CDR3 with reference TRBV11-2 and TRBJ2-5 gives the whole variable domain EAGVAQSPRYKIIEKRQSVAFWCNPISGHATLYWYQQILGQGPKLLIQFQNNGVVDDSQLPKDRFSAERLKGVDSTLKIQPAKLEDSAVYLCASSQRLALLKTQYFGPGTRLLVL.